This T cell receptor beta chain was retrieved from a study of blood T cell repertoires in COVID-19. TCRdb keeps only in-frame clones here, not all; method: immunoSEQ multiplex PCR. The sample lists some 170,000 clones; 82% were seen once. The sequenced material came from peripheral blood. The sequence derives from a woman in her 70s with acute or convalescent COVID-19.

CDR3: CASSLAFSGGGVYEQYF. The CDR3 bases are TGTGCCAGCAGCTTAGCGTTTAGCGGGGGCGGGGTTTACGAGCAGTACTTC. The J gene is TRBJ2-7, the V gene TRBV7-2; 9 nucleotides match TRBD2. CDR3 length: 17 amino acids. Per germline, CDR1 SGHTA and CDR2 FQGNSA. J lost 4 bases, V lost 0 bases, and 10 bases had no gene match. The full variable domain, completed using reference TRBV7-2 and TRBJ2-7, is GAGVSQSPSNKVTEKGKDVELRCDPISGHTALYWYRQSLGQGLEFLIYFQGNSAPDKSGLPSDRFSAERTGGSVSTLTIQRTQQEDSAVYLCASSLAFSGGGVYEQYFGPGTRLTVT.